This entry lists 7 T cell receptor beta chains sequenced from one sample in a study of beta chain features in type 1 diabetes. Every isolated RNA sample was fully reverse transcribed, so sequencing captured expressed TCRB transcripts. Data came from immunoSEQ multiplex PCR; TCRdb stores just in-frame clones and leaves some out. This sample has roughly 500,000 clones, with approximately 31% found just once. The sample consisted of naive CD4+ T cells from blood. All receptors derive from a man aged 18-30 years in good health.

CDR3 region: CSVERVANTGELFF. The CDR3 DNA follows: TGCAGCGTTGAAAGAGTTGCGAACACCGGGGAGCTGTTTTTT. The V call is TRBV29-1, the J call TRBJ2-2; no definite D call. The CDR3 contains 14 residues. Trimming shortened V by 2 bases and J by 0 bases, and 7 bases separated the two germline ends. In germline, CDR1 is SQVTM, CDR2 ANQGSEA.

This chain uses TRBV18 with TRBJ2-1; D remains ambiguous. V was clipped by 0 bases and J by 9 bases, with 3 bases between them. The CDR3 extends over 11 amino acids. CDR1 KGHSH and CDR2 LQKENI come from the germline V gene. As DNA, the CDR3 is TGTGCCAGCTCACCACCGGCTGAGCAGTTCTTC. As protein: CASSPPAEQFF.

The chain employs TRBV10-3 and TRBJ2-5, with D perhaps assigned TRBD1 or TRBD2 (5 bases each). Looked up from germline, CDR1 is ENHRY and CDR2 is SYGVKD. The CDR3 is made up of 14 amino acids. The V end was cut by 5 bases, the J end by 2 bases, with 12 bases between. The CDR3 sequence is CAISPAREQETQYF. The DNA for the CDR3 is TGTGCCATCAGTCCTGCCAGGGAGCAAGAGACCCAGTACTTC.

V gene TRBV30 combines with J gene TRBJ2-3, with 7 bases identical to TRBD1. The CDR3 totals 14 residues. CDR1 and CDR2 (germline): GTSNPN, SVGIG (reference sequence). V gave up 3 bases and J gave up 1 base; unmatched junction bases: 4. The CDR3 reads CAWSGQEGTDTQYF. CDR3 sequence (DNA): TGTGCCTGGAGCGGACAGGAAGGCACAGATACGCAGTATTTT.

A few counts support this clone. V gene TRBV30 combines with J gene TRBJ2-3; TRBD1 or TRBD2 may be the D gene (5 bases each). CDR1 is GTSNPN and CDR2 is SVGIG in the germline V gene (reference sequence). This CDR3 is built from 14 residues. The V and J ends lost 0 bases and 4 bases respectively, with 11 bases between them. This chain's CDR3 is CAWSVSPGPDTQYF. The DNA of the CDR3 is TGTGCCTGGAGTGTATCTCCGGGGCCAGATACGCAGTATTTT.

This clone appeared a few times. CDR3 amino acids: CAWSTASYTF. CDR3 DNA sequence: TGTGCCTGGAGTACAGCCAGCTACACCTTC. The chain carries TRBV30 and TRBJ1-2; D not resolved. Germline V lookup: CDR1 GTSNPN, CDR2 SVGIG (reference sequence). CDR3 length: 10 amino acids. Trimming stripped 2 bases from V and 9 bases from J, with 7 bases between.

The CDR3 nucleotides read TGTGCCAGCAGCAAAGGCCCAGATAACTACGAGCAGTACTTC. It yields the protein CASSKGPDNYEQYF. The V call is TRBV21-1, the J call TRBJ2-7; the table's D gene call, TRBD1, was not cross checked with the DNA. TRBV21-1 is designated a pseudogene. This CDR3 has 14 amino acids.